This TCR beta chain was obtained from a study of T cell responses to AZD1222 COVID-19 vaccine. CDR3 length: 14 amino acids. The germline V and J ends were trimmed by 2 bases and 6 bases, with 15 bases remaining between them. Germline V gives CDR1 SGHNT, CDR2 YYREEE (reference sequence). Sequencing used immunoSEQ multiplex PCR; TCRdb keeps in-frame clones, though not all of them. The data hold 250,000 to 300,000 clones, with 90% to 95% observed a single time. This TCR derives from an adult who received the AZD1222 COVID-19 vaccine. Sequencing was performed on peripheral blood, taken 28 days after the second AZD1222 dose. V and J are TRBV5-4 and TRBJ2-7, with D possibly TRBD2 on 7 matching bases. The CDR3 loop reads CASSFPSGGGEQYF. CDR3 bases: TGTGCCAGCAGCTTTCCCTCGGGGGGCGGCGAGCAGTACTTC. Combining the CDR3 with reference TRBV5-4 and TRBJ2-7 gives the whole variable domain ETGVTQSPTHLIKTRGQQVTLRCSSQSGHNTVSWYQQALGQGPQFIFQYYREEENGRGNFPPRFSGLQFPNYSSELNVNALELDDSALYLCASSFPSGGGEQYFGPGTRLTVT.